In its sample, the clone carrying this T cell receptor beta chain was seen a few times. Its antigen is still unknown. The data stem from a study of radiotherapy plus CTLA-4 blockade in lung cancer. Study as a whole: An objective response was seen in around a sixth of patients, and disease control in around 33%.

Using immunoSEQ multiplex PCR, the repertoire was profiled, and TCRdb retains in-frame clones only, with some absent. The sample holds 85,000 to 100,000 clones, roughly 70% seen once. General study results and limits: Early shifts in blood T cell clones, with interferon-beta, reportedly predicted response best. Blood-borne expansion of tumor-derived TCR clones followed radiotherapy plus ipilimumab.

CDR3 length: 15 amino acids. Germline loops: CDR1 SGDLS, CDR2 YYNGEE. V trimming: 3 bases; J trimming: 2 bases; junction bases outside the gene matches: 7. This receptor was identified in a human donor with non-small cell lung cancer that progressed on radiotherapy plus ipilimumab. This specimen was peripheral blood, taken from a patient treated with radiotherapy plus ipilimumab. The rearrangement uses TRBV9 and TRBJ2-5; 7 bases fit TRBD1. The CDR3 spells CASSGQGVRQETQYF. The CDR3 nucleotides read TGTGCCAGCAGCGGACAGGGCGTCCGACAAGAGACCCAGTACTTC.